The T cell receptor (beta chain) described here comes from a study of blood T cell repertoires in COVID-19. Across the whole study: Samples representing acute and convalescent COVID-19 were sourced from the United States, Italy and Spain.

V dropped 3 bases and J dropped 1 base, with 15 bases sitting between them. This CDR3 region has 16 residues. From germline, CDR1 is SGHRS and CDR2 YFSETQ. In the source study's methods: Reference gene primer amplification gave estimated nucleated cell counts. TCRdb's copy holds only in-frame clones and misses some; the assay was immunoSEQ multiplex PCR. D and trimming come from the DNA, and the V and J calls and clone size come from that table. The sample lists over 120,000 clones, 85% to 90% seen once, with around 3% in the top ten. The sequencing input was peripheral blood. The sequence was collected from a man in his fifties or sixties with active or convalescent COVID-19. The J gene is TRBJ2-3, the V gene TRBV5-1; tentatively, D is TRBD2 (5 bases). CDR3 sequence: CASSWGLWRGTDTQYF. The CDR3 bases are TGCGCCAGCAGCTGGGGTTTGTGGCGGGGCACAGATACGCAGTATTTT.